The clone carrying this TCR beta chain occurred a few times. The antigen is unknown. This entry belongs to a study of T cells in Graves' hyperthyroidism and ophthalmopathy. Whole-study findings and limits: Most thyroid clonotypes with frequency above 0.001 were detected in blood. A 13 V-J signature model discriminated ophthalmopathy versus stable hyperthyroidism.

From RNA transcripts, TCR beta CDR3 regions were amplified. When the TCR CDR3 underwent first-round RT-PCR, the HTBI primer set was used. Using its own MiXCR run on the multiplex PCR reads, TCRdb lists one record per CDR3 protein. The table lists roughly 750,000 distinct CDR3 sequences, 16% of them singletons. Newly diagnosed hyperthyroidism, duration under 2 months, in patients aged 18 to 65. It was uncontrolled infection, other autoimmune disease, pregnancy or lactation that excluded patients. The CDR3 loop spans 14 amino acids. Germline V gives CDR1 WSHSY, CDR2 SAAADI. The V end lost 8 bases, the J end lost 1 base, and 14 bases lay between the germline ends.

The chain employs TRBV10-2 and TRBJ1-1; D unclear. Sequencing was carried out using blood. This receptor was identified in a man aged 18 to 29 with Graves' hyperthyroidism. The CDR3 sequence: CASVAGYTNTEAFF. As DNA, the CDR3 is TGCGCCAGCGTCGCGGGGTACACGAACACTGAAGCTTTCTTT.